This record looks at one T cell receptor (beta chain) sequence and its context. No antigen is known for it. There are no base qualities to consult, and no much larger clone falls within one base. Collaborating institutions collected whole blood in K2EDTA tubes following their own protocols. Collaborator samples were shipped for TCRbeta analysis as frozen whole blood, isolated PBMCs, or DNA extracted from either sample type. This record comes from a study of blood T cell repertoires in COVID-19 (dated by TCRdb to the early 2020s). Broadly, across the study: The collaborator samples originated in the United States, Italy and Spain and spanned the acute and convalescent phases of COVID-19. The material from the prospective study consisted of cDNA or gDNA derived from T cells, B-cell-depleted T cells, or PBMCs. The sample metadata nearly always contained a de-identified subject ID, COVID-19 status, age in years and sex. The dataset comprised deeply sampled blood TCRbeta repertoires from subjects exposed to, actively infected with, or recovered from COVID-19. The repertoires were released in a freely available public database intended as a resource for research on the immune response to SARS-CoV-2. Samples were obtained from the ongoing ImmuneRACE study (first 160 participants) and from over 1,000 subjects provided by 6 global collaborators. Where available, HLA class I and class II types were taken from metadata supplied by the sample provider and were not determined by assay-based typing.

The immunoSEQ Assay, a bias-controlled multiplex PCR, was used to amplify TCRbeta CDR3 regions from genomic DNA. The original methods were these. The number of nucleated cells in each sample was estimated from the amplification of reference gene primers within the assay. To quantify the absolute abundance of each unique TCRbeta CDR3 rearrangement, sequence reads were collapsed and filtered. For each sample, productive Simpson clonality was calculated as the square root of Simpson's diversity index over productive rearrangements. TCRdb took over this immuneACCESS table, retaining in-frame rearrangements with V and J assigned. Such tables are incomplete; in checked studies, under half of the missing clones stem from an unresolved V gene, and the remainder is unexplained. V and J calls and clone size are copied from that table; D and trimming were computed from the DNA. Present in this sample are about 68,000 clones, 65% to 90% of which were seen just once. The ten largest clones add up to over 1.3% of the sample.

General conclusions and limits of the study: The quantity of clinical and demographic metadata differed by source and by participant and was supplied without curation.

Reading the germline V gene gives CDR1 SGHVS and CDR2 FQNEAQ. The CDR3, cysteine through phenylalanine, is 14 amino acids long. Only the CDR3 DNA is retained, 42 bases long and in frame from the first base. V drops 5 bases and J drops 2 bases, leaving 10 bases in between. This sequence originates from a woman aged 55-75 years with acute or convalescent COVID-19. Sequencing was performed on peripheral blood. This receptor chain uses TRBV7-8 and TRBJ1-5; the D gene is possibly TRBD1, with 6 bases matching. Read as DNA, the sequence is TGTGCCAGCAGCCCGCCAGGGGGCAATCAGCCCCAGCATTTT. This codes for CASSPPGGNQPQHF.